Following are 20 T cell receptor beta chains from one sample sequenced in a study of OX40 agonist ivuxolimab in advanced cancers. Using immunoSEQ multiplex PCR, the repertoire was profiled, and TCRdb retains in-frame clones only, with some absent. The data show 90,000 or so clones, roughly 90% seen once. The sequenced sample was CD4+ or CD8+ T cells sorted from blood, obtained in a trial of the OX40 agonist ivuxolimab. The origin of the receptors is an adult with an advanced solid tumor such as melanoma, head and neck, liver or kidney cancer.

The chain is built from TRBV6-1 and TRBJ2-7; TRBD2 matches 10 bases. Germline CDR1 reads MNHNS; CDR2 reads SASEGT. This CDR3 has 15 amino acids. With 4 bases clipped from V and 3 bases from J, the junction kept 6 bases outside the gene matches. The CDR3 reads CASSVQTSGYYEQYF. Here the CDR3 DNA reads TGTGCCAGCAGTGTACAGACTAGCGGGTACTACGAGCAGTACTTC.

J is TRBJ2-1 and V is TRBV6-1; TRBD2 is a possible D gene (5 bases). Germline CDR1 reads MNHNS; CDR2 reads SASEGT. The CDR3 has 13 residues. With 5 bases removed from V and 1 base from J, the gap between germline ends came to 6 bases. CDR3 in amino acids: CASSWTSYNEQFF. The CDR3 DNA reads as TGTGCCAGCAGTTGGACTTCCTACAATGAGCAGTTCTTC.

The chain links TRBV10-2 to TRBJ2-1, with 9 bases matching TRBD1. V lost 2 bases to trimming and J lost 4 bases; unmatched junction nucleotides: 9. CDR1 and CDR2 from the germline V gene are WSHSY and SAAADI. This CDR3 is 17 amino acids long. CDR3 sequence reads: CASSEPTGTGYYNEQFF. As DNA, the CDR3 is TGCGCCAGCAGTGAGCCCACCGGGACAGGGTATTACAATGAGCAGTTCTTC.

The chain has TRBV7-2 and TRBJ2-2, with 8 positions matching TRBD2. The CDR3 spans 15 residues. Germline CDR1 SGHTA, CDR2 FQGNSA. After removal of 1 base from V and 7 bases from J, the junction contained 5 bases not matched to a gene. The CDR3 sequence: CASSLGTSSGGELFF. CDR3 in DNA: TGTGCCAGCAGCTTAGGGACTAGCAGTGGCGGGGAGCTGTTTTTT.

A single count supports this clone. The chain has TRBV27 and TRBJ2-7; TRBD2 aligns across 14 bases. J was trimmed by 7 bases and V by 4 bases; bases with no gene match: 9. This CDR3 contains 16 residues. The V gene's germline CDR1 is MNHEY and CDR2 SMNVEV (reference sequence). The CDR3 region is CASSSGTSGSWGEQYF. CDR3 coding DNA: TGTGCCAGCAGTTCAGGGACTAGCGGGAGTTGGGGGGAGCAGTACTTC.

This clone turned up a few times. This sequence joins TRBV19 and TRBJ1-5, with D perhaps TRBD1 (6 bases). There are 13 residues in the CDR3. The germline CDR1 and CDR2 sequences are LNHDA and SQIVND (reference sequence). V lost 5 bases and J lost 7, with 12 bases in between. CDR3 loop: CASSPRGVQPQHF. DNA of the CDR3: TGTGCCAGTAGTCCGAGGGGGGTCCAGCCCCAGCATTTT.

The chain has TRBV27 and TRBJ2-7; 9 bases agree with TRBD1. The CDR3 runs 16 residues. V gave up 2 bases and J gave up 4 bases; unmatched junction bases: 9. Germline V CDR1 and CDR2: MNHEY, SMNVEV (reference sequence). The CDR3 reads CASSLTRQGGVYEQYF. The CDR3 DNA is TGTGCCAGCAGTTTAACCCGACAGGGGGGTGTATACGAGCAGTACTTC.

The V gene is TRBV19, the J gene TRBJ1-1; D not certain. Germline V gene sequence: CDR1 LNHDA, CDR2 SQIVND (reference sequence). This CDR3 spans 13 amino acids. V gave up 3 bases and J gave up 7 bases, with 12 bases separating them. In nucleotides, the CDR3 is TGTGCCAGTAGTATGTGGAGTCGCAGTGAAGCTTTCTTT. Translating it yields CASSMWSRSEAFF.

Here the CDR3 reads CASSEYRRGAENSPLHF. CDR3 DNA sequence: TGTGCCAGTAGCGAATATCGGCGGGGCGCGGAGAATTCACCCCTCCACTTT. The chain employs TRBV19 and TRBJ1-6; maybe TRBD1 (5 bases). Germline V gene sequence: CDR1 LNHDA, CDR2 SQIVND (reference sequence). Trimming shortened V by 6 bases and J by 7 bases, and 22 bases separated the two germline ends. CDR3 length: 17 residues.

The CDR3 loop reads CASSPLSSSYNEQFF. The CDR3 DNA reads TGTGCCAGCAGTCCACTTTCGAGCTCCTACAATGAGCAGTTCTTC. The chain recombines TRBV2 with TRBJ2-1; D gene unclear. The CDR3 spans 15 residues. Trimming shortened V by 5 bases and J by 0 bases, and 11 bases separated the two germline ends. Germline lookup yields CDR1 SNHLY and CDR2 FYNNEI.

The genes are TRBV2 and TRBJ2-7; weak D call: TRBD1 (6 bases). V lost 8 bases and J lost 5, with 13 bases in between. The CDR3 spans 12 residues. Germline loops: CDR1 SNHLY, CDR2 FYNNEI. The CDR3: CASLSGADEQYF. The CDR3 region has the DNA TGTGCCAGCCTTTCAGGGGCCGACGAGCAGTACTTC.

This chain joins TRBV9 and TRBJ2-4, with a weak D call TRBD2 (6 bases). This CDR3 has 17 residues. Per germline, CDR1 SGDLS and CDR2 YYNGEE. Between the trimmed V and J ends, which lost 2 bases and 2 bases, there was a span of 17 bases. The CDR3 bases are TGTGCCAGCAGCGTGGGGGGTGAGTGGGAAACCAAAAACATTCAGTACTTC. Translating gives CASSVGGEWETKNIQYF.

J is TRBJ2-7 and V is TRBV14; 9 positions agree with TRBD1. V shed 3 bases, J shed 0 bases, and the junction held 3 bases outside the gene matches. Germline CDR1 and CDR2: SGHDN and FVKESK. This CDR3 has 15 amino acids. The CDR3 loop reads CASSHGTGSSYEQYF. For the CDR3, the DNA is TGTGCCAGCAGCCACGGGACAGGGAGCTCCTACGAGCAGTACTTC.

This clone was counted only a few times. The rearrangement links TRBV11-3 to TRBJ1-1; the D is unclear. The V end lost 3 bases, the J end lost 0 bases, and 11 bases lay between the germline ends. Germline V CDR1 and CDR2: SGHNT, YENEEA. This CDR3 comprises 15 residues. CDR3 region: CASSFSPSLNTEAFF. CDR3 DNA sequence: TGTGCCAGCAGCTTCAGTCCATCCCTGAACACTGAAGCTTTCTTT.

The rearrangement links TRBV30 to TRBJ2-7, with D uncertain. Germline CDR1 is GTSNPN and CDR2 is SVGIG (reference sequence). Trimming cost V 0 bases and J 4 bases, with 13 bases left between them. This CDR3 comprises 14 residues. CDR3 DNA: TGTGCCTGGAGTGTAGAGCAGGCCCGTTACGAGCAGTACTTC. Protein: CAWSVEQARYEQYF.

A few counts support this clone. J is TRBJ1-1 and V is TRBV30; no clear D gene. V was trimmed by 2 bases and J by 3 bases, leaving 10 bases between them. The CDR3 spans 13 residues. CDR1 and CDR2 (germline): GTSNPN, SVGIG (reference sequence). This CDR3 is CAWSSAAYTEAFF. CDR3 bases: TGTGCCTGGAGTAGTGCCGCGTACACTGAAGCTTTCTTT.

The chain links TRBV18 to TRBJ2-7; 7 bases agree with TRBD2. Germline V gene sequence: CDR1 KGHSH, CDR2 LQKENI. V was clipped by 3 bases and J by 6 bases; unmatched bases: 5. CDR3 length: 13 residues. CDR3 loop: CASSPGTTGEQYF. CDR3 DNA sequence: TGTGCCAGCTCACCCGGGACTACCGGCGAGCAGTACTTC.

This chain connects TRBV2 to TRBJ2-1; D is possibly TRBD2 (6 bases). The CDR3 contains 13 residues. Between the trimmed V and J ends, which lost 7 bases and 5 bases, there was a span of 12 bases. Germline-derived CDR1 and CDR2 are SNHLY and FYNNEI. The CDR3 bases are TGTGCCAGCAAGGGCAGGGAGGACAATGAGCAGTTCTTC. It is translated as CASKGREDNEQFF.

V gene TRBV4-1 combines with J gene TRBJ1-1; the match to TRBD1 covers 7 bases. The CDR3 is 15 residues long. Trimming at V came to 5 bases and at J to 0 bases, leaving 6 bases not matched to a gene. Germline V CDR1 and CDR2: MGHRA, YSYEKL. The DNA for the CDR3 is TGCGCCAGCAGCTCTCGGACAGGAGTGAACACTGAAGCTTTCTTT. It is translated as CASSSRTGVNTEAFF.

The chain links TRBV19 to TRBJ2-7; possibly TRBD1 or TRBD2 for D (5 bases each). The length of the CDR3 is 16 residues. V dropped 3 bases and J dropped 3 bases, with 18 bases sitting between them. CDR1 and CDR2 (germline): LNHDA, SQIVND (reference sequence). CDR3 nucleotide sequence: TGTGCCAGTAGTATCGGACACGGCGAAGGAGGCTACGAGCAGTACTTC. This encodes CASSIGHGEGGYEQYF. Based on the CDR3 plus reference TRBV19 and TRBJ2-7, the full variable domain is DGGITQSPKYLFRKEGQNVTLSCEQNLNHDAMYWYRQDPGQGLRLIYYSQIVNDFQKGDIAEGYSVSREKKESFPLTVTSAQKNPTAFYLCASSIGHGEGGYEQYFGPGTRLTVT.